These T cell receptor beta chains were read from a single sample in a study of PD-1 blockade in classical Hodgkin lymphoma. Only in-frame clones appear in the TCRdb table, and some are missing; sequencing was by immunoSEQ multiplex PCR. The sample contains some 16,000 clones, 83% of which appear only once. The specimen comprised peripheral blood mononuclear cells (PBMCs), sampled before the fourth cycle of nivolumab. The receptors shown here come from a human donor with classical Hodgkin lymphoma. The CDR3 runs from the conserved cysteine through the conserved F or W. The D gene is left open where the match is weak. A clone size is listed for some rows: how often the clone was seen (once, few, many), or a class if it is expanded.

j_call: TRBJ1-1; v_call: TRBV14; d_call: TRBD1; clone_size: .; cdr3_nt: TGTGCCAGCAGCCAACGGTCGGGACAGAACTTTGAAGCTTTCTTT; cdr3_aa: CASSQRSGQNFEAFF
j_call: TRBJ2-7; v_call: TRBV21-1; d_call: .; clone_size: .; cdr3_nt: TGTGCCAGCAGCAAAGTCATCGGACTAGCGGGGGGCTCGACCTACGAGCAGTACTTC; cdr3_aa: CASSKVIGLAGGSTYEQYF
j_call: TRBJ2-3; v_call: TRBV27; d_call: TRBD1; clone_size: .; cdr3_nt: TGTGCCAGCAGTTTATCGGCCGGGACAGGGATCTGGACAGATACGCAGTATTTT; cdr3_aa: CASSLSAGTGIWTDTQYF
j_call: TRBJ2-5; v_call: TRBV4-3; d_call: .; clone_size: .; cdr3_nt: TGCGCCAGCAGCCAAGATTGGGAGACCCAGTACTTC; cdr3_aa: CASSQDWETQYF
j_call: TRBJ1-2; v_call: TRBV7-2; d_call: TRBD1; clone_size: .; cdr3_nt: TGTGCCAGCAGCTCTAGCGCCAGGGGGGGCTATGGCTACACCTTC; cdr3_aa: CASSSSARGGYGYTF
j_call: TRBJ1-6; v_call: TRBV29-1; d_call: .; clone_size: once; cdr3_nt: TGCAGGCGCCAAGATAACAGGGTTGATTGGTCACCCCTCCACTTT; cdr3_aa: CRRQDNRVDWSPLHF
j_call: TRBJ2-1; v_call: TRBV6-5; d_call: TRBD1; clone_size: .; cdr3_nt: TGTGCCAGCGGGGGGACAGGGCCCTACAATGAGCAGTTCTTC; cdr3_aa: CASGGTGPYNEQFF
j_call: TRBJ2-1; v_call: TRBV7-3; d_call: .; clone_size: .; cdr3_nt: TGTGCCAGCCCCCGGACAGAACGCCCCAATGAGCAGTTCTTC; cdr3_aa: CASPRTERPNEQFF
j_call: TRBJ2-7; v_call: TRBV5-1; d_call: .; clone_size: .; cdr3_nt: TGCGCCAGCAGCTTGGGGGAAGGCTACGAGCAGTACTTC; cdr3_aa: CASSLGEGYEQYF
j_call: TRBJ2-6; v_call: TRBV27; d_call: .; clone_size: .; cdr3_nt: TGTGCCAGCAGTTTATGGGGATCGTCTGGGGCCAACGTCCTGACTTTC; cdr3_aa: CASSLWGSSGANVLTF
j_call: TRBJ1-2; v_call: TRBV6-5; d_call: .; clone_size: .; cdr3_nt: TGTGCCAGCAGTTTACAAGGCGTCGGGGGCTACACCTTC; cdr3_aa: CASSLQGVGGYTF
j_call: TRBJ2-7; v_call: TRBV5-1; d_call: .; clone_size: .; cdr3_nt: TGCGCCAGCAGCTTAGAACCCACCTACGAGCAGTACTTC; cdr3_aa: CASSLEPTYEQYF
j_call: TRBJ2-3; v_call: TRBV5-1; d_call: TRBD2; clone_size: .; cdr3_nt: TGCGCCAGCAGCTTGCCTAGCGGTGCAACAGATACGCAGTATTTT; cdr3_aa: CASSLPSGATDTQYF
j_call: TRBJ2-7; v_call: TRBV6-6; d_call: .; clone_size: .; cdr3_nt: TGTGCCAGCAGGGGGGACCCCGTTACAGGCCCTCGGGAGCAGTACTTC; cdr3_aa: CASRGDPVTGPREQYF
j_call: TRBJ2-1; v_call: TRBV6-1; d_call: .; clone_size: .; cdr3_nt: TGTGCCAGCAGGGCTGGGAACAATGAGCAGTTCTTC; cdr3_aa: CASRAGNNEQFF
j_call: TRBJ2-7; v_call: TRBV5-1; d_call: TRBD2; clone_size: .; cdr3_nt: TGCGCCAGCAGCCCATCGGGGGGGGCCTACGAGCAGTACTTC; cdr3_aa: CASSPSGGAYEQYF
j_call: TRBJ2-6; v_call: TRBV4-1; d_call: .; clone_size: .; cdr3_nt: TGCGCCAGCAGCCAAGATCCCCACAGGGCTGGGGCCAACGTCCTGACTTTC; cdr3_aa: CASSQDPHRAGANVLTF
j_call: TRBJ2-5; v_call: TRBV4-2; d_call: TRBD2; clone_size: .; cdr3_nt: TGTGCCAGCAGCCAATTCCCCAAACTAGCGGGGGGCCCGGGTAGTGAAAAGACCCAGTACTTC; cdr3_aa: CASSQFPKLAGGPGSEKTQYF
j_call: TRBJ1-2; v_call: TRBV19; d_call: .; clone_size: .; cdr3_nt: TGTGCCAGTAGAACGGGCGTAAACTATGGCTACACCTTC; cdr3_aa: CASRTGVNYGYTF
j_call: TRBJ2-5; v_call: TRBV6-1; d_call: TRBD2; clone_size: .; cdr3_nt: TGTGCCAGCACCCTGACTAGCGGGTACCAAGAGACCCAGTACTTC; cdr3_aa: CASTLTSGYQETQYF
j_call: TRBJ1-5; v_call: TRBV18; d_call: .; clone_size: .; cdr3_nt: TGTGCCAGCTCACCCACAGGGTTCAATCAGCCCCAGCATTTT; cdr3_aa: CASSPTGFNQPQHF
j_call: TRBJ1-1; v_call: TRBV10-3; d_call: .; clone_size: .; cdr3_nt: TGTGCCATCAGAAAGGGACTCACGCTAAGGGGGAACACTGAAGCTTTCTTT; cdr3_aa: CAIRKGLTLRGNTEAFF
j_call: TRBJ2-5; v_call: TRBV5-1; d_call: .; clone_size: .; cdr3_nt: TGCGCCAGCAGCTTGGCGGGGGCGACTCTGGAGACCCAGTACTTC; cdr3_aa: CASSLAGATLETQYF
j_call: TRBJ2-5; v_call: TRBV5-1; d_call: .; clone_size: .; cdr3_nt: TGCGCCAGCAGCTTGGTTGGGGCTGGTGAGACCCAGTACTTC; cdr3_aa: CASSLVGAGETQYF
j_call: TRBJ1-5; v_call: TRBV7-9; d_call: .; clone_size: .; cdr3_nt: TGTGCCAGCAGCTCCCTGGAGGGGGTGCCGGGCCAGCCCCAGCATTTT; cdr3_aa: CASSSLEGVPGQPQHF
j_call: TRBJ2-4; v_call: TRBV5-1; d_call: .; clone_size: .; cdr3_nt: TGCGCCAGCAGCTTACTGAGTAGGGAAAACATTCAGTACTTC; cdr3_aa: CASSLLSRENIQYF
j_call: TRBJ1-1; v_call: TRBV7-8; d_call: .; clone_size: .; cdr3_nt: TGTGCCAGCAGCTTATTACCAGACCTAGAAGCTTTCTTT; cdr3_aa: CASSLLPDLEAFF